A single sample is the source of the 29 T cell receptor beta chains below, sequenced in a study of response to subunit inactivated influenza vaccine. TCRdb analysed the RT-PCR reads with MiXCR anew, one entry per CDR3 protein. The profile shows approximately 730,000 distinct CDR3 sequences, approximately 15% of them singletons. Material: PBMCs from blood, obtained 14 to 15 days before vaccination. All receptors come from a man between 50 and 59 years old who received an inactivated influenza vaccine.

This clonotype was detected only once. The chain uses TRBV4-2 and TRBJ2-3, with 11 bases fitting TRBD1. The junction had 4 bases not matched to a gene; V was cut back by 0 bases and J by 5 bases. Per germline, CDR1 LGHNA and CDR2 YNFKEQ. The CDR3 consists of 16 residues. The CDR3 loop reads CASSQERTGGVDTQYF. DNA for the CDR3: TGTGCCAGCAGCCAAGAAAGGACAGGGGGCGTAGATACGCAGTATTTT.

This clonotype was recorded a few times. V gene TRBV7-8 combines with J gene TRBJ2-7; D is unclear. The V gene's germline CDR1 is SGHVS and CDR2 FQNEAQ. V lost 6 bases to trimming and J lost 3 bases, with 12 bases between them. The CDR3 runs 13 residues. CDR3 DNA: TGTGCCAGCAGTTTCGCCCAGTTCTACGAGCAGTACTTC. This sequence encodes CASSFAQFYEQYF.

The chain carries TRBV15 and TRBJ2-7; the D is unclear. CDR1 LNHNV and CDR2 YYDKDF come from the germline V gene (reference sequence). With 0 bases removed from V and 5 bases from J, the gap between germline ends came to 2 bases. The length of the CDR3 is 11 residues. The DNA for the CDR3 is TGTGCCACCAGCAGAGATCACGAGCAGTACTTC. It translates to CATSRDHEQYF. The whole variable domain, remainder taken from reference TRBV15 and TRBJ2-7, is DAMVIQNPRYQVTQFGKPVTLSCSQTLNHNVMYWYQQKSSQAPKLLFHYYDKDFNNEADTPDNFQSRRPNTSFCFLDIRSPGLGDTAMYLCATSRDHEQYFGPGTRLTVT.

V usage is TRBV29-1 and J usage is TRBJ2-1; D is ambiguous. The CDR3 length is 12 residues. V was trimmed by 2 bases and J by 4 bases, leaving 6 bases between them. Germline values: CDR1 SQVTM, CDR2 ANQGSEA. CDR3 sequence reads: CSVESSYNEQFF. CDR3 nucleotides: TGCAGCGTTGAAAGCAGTTACAATGAGCAGTTCTTC.

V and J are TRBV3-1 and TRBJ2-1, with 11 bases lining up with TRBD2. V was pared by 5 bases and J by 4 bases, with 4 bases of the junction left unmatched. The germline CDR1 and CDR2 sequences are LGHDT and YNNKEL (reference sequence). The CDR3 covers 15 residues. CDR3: CASSFSGGEYNEQFF. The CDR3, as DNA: TGTGCCAGCAGCTTTAGCGGGGGGGAATACAATGAGCAGTTCTTC.

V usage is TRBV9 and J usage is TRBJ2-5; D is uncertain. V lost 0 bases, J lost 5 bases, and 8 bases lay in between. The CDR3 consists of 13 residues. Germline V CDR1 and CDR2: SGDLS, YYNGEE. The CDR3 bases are TGTGCCAGCAGCGTAGGGATTCAGGAGACCCAGTACTTC. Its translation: CASSVGIQETQYF.

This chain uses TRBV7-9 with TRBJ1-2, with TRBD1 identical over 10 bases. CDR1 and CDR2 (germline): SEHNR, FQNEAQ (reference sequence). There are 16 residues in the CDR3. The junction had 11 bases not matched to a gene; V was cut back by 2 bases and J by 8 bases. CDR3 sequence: CASSLRTPGQGKGYTF. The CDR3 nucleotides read TGTGCCAGCAGCTTAAGAACTCCGGGACAGGGGAAAGGCTACACCTTC.

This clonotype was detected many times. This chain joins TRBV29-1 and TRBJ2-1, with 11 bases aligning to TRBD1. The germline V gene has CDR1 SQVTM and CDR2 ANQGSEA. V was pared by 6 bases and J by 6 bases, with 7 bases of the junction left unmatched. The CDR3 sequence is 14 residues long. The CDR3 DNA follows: TGCAGCGTATCGTTCGGGACAGGGGGCAATGAGCAGTTCTTC. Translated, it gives CSVSFGTGGNEQFF.

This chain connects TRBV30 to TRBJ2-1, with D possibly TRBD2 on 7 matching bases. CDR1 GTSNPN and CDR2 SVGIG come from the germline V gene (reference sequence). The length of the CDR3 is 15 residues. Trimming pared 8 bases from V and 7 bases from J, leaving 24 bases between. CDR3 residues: CAQNRGLGGHNEQFF. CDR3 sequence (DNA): TGTGCCCAGAACCGGGGCCTGGGGGGGCATAATGAGCAGTTCTTC.

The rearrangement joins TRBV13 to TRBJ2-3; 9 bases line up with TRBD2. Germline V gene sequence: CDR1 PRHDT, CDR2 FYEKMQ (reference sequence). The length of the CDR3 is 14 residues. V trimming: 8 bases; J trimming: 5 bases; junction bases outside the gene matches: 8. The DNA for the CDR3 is TGTGCCAGCCGTAGACTAGCGGAAAAAGATACGCAGTATTTT. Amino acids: CASRRLAEKDTQYF. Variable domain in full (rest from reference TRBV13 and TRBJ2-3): AAGVIQSPRHLIKEKRETATLKCYPIPRHDTVYWYQQGPGQDPQFLISFYEKMQSDKGSIPDRFSAQQFSDYHSELNMSSLELGDSALYFCASRRLAEKDTQYFGPGTRLTVL.

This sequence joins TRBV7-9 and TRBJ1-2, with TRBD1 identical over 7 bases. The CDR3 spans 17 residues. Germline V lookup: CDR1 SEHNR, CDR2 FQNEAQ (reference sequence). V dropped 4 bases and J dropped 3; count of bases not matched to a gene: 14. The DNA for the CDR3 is TGTGCCAGCAGCTCCAGATATCCGGGACAGATTTACTATGGCTACACCTTC. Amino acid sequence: CASSSRYPGQIYYGYTF.

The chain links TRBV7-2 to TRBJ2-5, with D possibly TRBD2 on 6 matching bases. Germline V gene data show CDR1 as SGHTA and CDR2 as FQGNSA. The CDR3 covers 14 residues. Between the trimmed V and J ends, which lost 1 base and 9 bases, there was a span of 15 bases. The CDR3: CASSLGAGPAAQYF. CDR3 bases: TGTGCCAGCAGCTTAGGAGCGGGCCCAGCGGCCCAGTACTTC.

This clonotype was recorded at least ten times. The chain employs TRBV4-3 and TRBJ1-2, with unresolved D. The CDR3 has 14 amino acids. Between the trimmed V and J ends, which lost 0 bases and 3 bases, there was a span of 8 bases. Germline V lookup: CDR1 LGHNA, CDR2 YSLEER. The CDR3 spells CASSQDLSYYGYTF. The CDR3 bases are TGCGCCAGCAGCCAAGATTTGTCCTACTATGGCTACACCTTC.

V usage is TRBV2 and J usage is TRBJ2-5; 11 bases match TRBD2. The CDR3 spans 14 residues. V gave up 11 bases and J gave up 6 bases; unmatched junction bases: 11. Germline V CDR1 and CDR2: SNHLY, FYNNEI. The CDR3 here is CASRVAGGTKTQYF. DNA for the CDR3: TGTGCCTCCAGGGTAGCGGGGGGGACGAAGACCCAGTACTTC.

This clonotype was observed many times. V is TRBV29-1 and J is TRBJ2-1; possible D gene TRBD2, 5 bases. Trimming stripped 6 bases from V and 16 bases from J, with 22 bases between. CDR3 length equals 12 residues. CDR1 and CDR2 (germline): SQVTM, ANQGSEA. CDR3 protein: CSVRVAMAGFFF. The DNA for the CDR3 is TGCAGCGTGCGGGTGGCTATGGCCGGGTTCTTCTTC.

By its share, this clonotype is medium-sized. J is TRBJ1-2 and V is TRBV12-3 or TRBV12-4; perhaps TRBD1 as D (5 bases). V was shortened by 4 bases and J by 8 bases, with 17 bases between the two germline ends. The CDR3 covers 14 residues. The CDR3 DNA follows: TGTGCCAGCAGTTGGCCTGGAGGGGCGCGCGGCTACACCTTC. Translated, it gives CASSWPGGARGYTF.

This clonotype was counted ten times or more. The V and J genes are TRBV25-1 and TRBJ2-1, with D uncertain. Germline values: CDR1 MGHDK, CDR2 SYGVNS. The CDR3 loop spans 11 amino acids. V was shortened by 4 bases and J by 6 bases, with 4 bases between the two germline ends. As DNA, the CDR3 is TGTGCCAGCAGTGCAACCAATGAGCAGTTCTTC. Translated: CASSATNEQFF.

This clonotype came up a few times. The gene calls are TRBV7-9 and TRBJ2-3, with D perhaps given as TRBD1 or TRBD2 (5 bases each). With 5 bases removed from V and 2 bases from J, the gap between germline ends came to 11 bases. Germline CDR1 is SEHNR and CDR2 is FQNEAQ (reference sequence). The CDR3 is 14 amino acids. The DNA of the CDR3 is TGTGCCAGCAGCCCCGGGGCTGACACAGATACGCAGTATTTT. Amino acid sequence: CASSPGADTDTQYF.

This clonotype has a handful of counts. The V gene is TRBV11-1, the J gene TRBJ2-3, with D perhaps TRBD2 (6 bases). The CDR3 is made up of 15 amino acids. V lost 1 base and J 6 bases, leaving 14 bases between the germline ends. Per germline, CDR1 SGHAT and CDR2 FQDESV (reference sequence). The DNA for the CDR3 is TGTGCCAGCAGCTTAGGTAGCGGAGCCTCGGATACGCAGTATTTT. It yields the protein CASSLGSGASDTQYF.

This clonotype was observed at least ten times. The CDR3 protein is CASSLTRGTEAFF. Written as DNA, the CDR3 is TGTGCCAGCAGTTTAACAAGGGGCACTGAAGCTTTCTTT. This sequence joins TRBV12-3 or TRBV12-4 and TRBJ1-1, with D tentatively TRBD1 (5 bases). V lost 2 bases, J lost 4 bases, and 8 bases lay in between. The CDR3 sequence is 13 residues long.

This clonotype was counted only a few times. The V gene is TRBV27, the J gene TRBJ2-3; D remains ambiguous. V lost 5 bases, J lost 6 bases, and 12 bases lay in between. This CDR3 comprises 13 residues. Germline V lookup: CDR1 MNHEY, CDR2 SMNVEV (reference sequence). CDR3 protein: CASSQTVLDTQYF. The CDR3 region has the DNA TGTGCCAGCAGTCAAACAGTACTCGATACGCAGTATTTT.

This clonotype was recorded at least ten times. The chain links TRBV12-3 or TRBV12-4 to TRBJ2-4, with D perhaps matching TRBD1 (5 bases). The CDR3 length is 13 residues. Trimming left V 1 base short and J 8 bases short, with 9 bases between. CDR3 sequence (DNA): TGTGCCAGCAGTTTAGGGGGCTGGGACATTCAGTACTTC. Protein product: CASSLGGWDIQYF.

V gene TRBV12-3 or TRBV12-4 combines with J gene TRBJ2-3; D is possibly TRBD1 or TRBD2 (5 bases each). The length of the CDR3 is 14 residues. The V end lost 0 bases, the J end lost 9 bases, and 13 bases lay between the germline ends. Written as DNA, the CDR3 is TGTGCCAGCAGTTTAGCGCTGGGGGTAGTGACGCAGTATTTT. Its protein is CASSLALGVVTQYF.

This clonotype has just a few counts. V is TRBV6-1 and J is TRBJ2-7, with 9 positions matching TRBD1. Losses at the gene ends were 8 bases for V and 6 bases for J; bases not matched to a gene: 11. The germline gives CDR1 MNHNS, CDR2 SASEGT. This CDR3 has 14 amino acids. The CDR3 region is CASRGTGKSLEQYF. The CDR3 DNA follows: TGTGCCAGCCGCGGGACAGGGAAATCGCTCGAGCAGTACTTC.

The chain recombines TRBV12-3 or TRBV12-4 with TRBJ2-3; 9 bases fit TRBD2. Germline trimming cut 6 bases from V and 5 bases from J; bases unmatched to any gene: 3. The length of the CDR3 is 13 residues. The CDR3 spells CASRLSGRDTQYF. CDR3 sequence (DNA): TGTGCCAGCAGACTTAGCGGGAGAGATACGCAGTATTTT.

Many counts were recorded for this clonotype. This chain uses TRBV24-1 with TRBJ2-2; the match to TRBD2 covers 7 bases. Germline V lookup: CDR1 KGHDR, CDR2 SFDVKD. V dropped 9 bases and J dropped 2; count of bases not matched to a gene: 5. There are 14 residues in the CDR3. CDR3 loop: CATASSGNTGELFF. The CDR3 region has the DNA TGTGCCACCGCCTCTAGCGGAAACACCGGGGAGCTGTTTTTT.

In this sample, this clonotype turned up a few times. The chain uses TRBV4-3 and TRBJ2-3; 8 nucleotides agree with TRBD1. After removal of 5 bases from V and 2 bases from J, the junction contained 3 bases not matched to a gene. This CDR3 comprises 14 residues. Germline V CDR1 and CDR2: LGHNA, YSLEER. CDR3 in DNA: TGCGCCAGCAGCGACAGGGGAGACACAGATACGCAGTATTTT. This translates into CASSDRGDTDTQYF.

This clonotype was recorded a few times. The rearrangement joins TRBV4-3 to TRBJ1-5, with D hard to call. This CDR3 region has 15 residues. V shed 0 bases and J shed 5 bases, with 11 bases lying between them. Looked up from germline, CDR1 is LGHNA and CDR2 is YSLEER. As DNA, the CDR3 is TGCGCCAGCAGCCAAGATCTGGAGGGCGATCAGCCCCAGCATTTT. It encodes CASSQDLEGDQPQHF.

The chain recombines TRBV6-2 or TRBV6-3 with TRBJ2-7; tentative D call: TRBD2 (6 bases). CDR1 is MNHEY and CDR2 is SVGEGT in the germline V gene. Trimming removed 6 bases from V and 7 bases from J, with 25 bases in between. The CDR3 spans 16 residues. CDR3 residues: CASSRAGRPAVGEQYF. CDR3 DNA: TGTGCCAGCAGCCGCGCGGGACGGCCCGCAGTGGGTGAGCAGTACTTC.